The rows below give T cell receptor beta chains drawn from one sample of a study of CD8 T cells in Susac syndrome. One entry per CDR3 protein, called by TCRdb with MiXCR from the immunoSEQ multiplex PCR reads. The sample contains 170,000 or so distinct CDR3 sequences, about 94% of which appear only once. The specimen sequenced was CD4+ T cells from PBMCs. The receptors stem from a human donor with multiple sclerosis. Each CDR3 is given with its conserved first and last residue. The order of the fields is J gene, clone size, D gene, CDR3 length, V gene, CDR3 protein, CDR3 DNA. The D gene is left open where the match is weak. Size tells how often a clone was seen (once, few, many) or the class of an expanded clone, and some rows leave it out.

TRBJ2-3	NA	TRBD2	15	TRBV24-1	CATSDLRAGEDTQYF	TGTGCCACCAGTGATTTGAGGGCGGGAGAAGATACGCAGTATTTT
TRBJ2-5	NA	TRBD1	13	TRBV29-1	CSALDRGTETQYF	TGCAGCGCCCTGGACAGGGGAACGGAGACCCAGTACTTC
TRBJ2-7	NA	NA	14	TRBV20-1	CSARASGHLIEQYF	TGCAGTGCTAGGGCCTCCGGTCACCTCATCGAGCAGTACTTC
TRBJ1-3	NA	TRBD1	15	TRBV28	CASSPGQATGNTIYF	TGTGCCAGCAGTCCCGGACAGGCTACTGGAAACACCATATATTTT
TRBJ2-1	once	TRBD2	17	TRBV7-3	CASSPTLAGASYNEQFF	TGTGCCAGCAGCCCTACTTTAGCGGGGGCTTCCTACAATGAGCAGTTCTTC
TRBJ2-7	NA	NA	14	TRBV20-1	CSARDIARTYEQYF	TGCAGTGCTAGAGACATAGCGCGAACCTACGAGCAGTACTTC
TRBJ2-7	NA	NA	14	TRBV2	CASSLGPVSYEQYF	TGTGCCAGCAGCCTCGGCCCGGTAAGCTACGAGCAGTACTTC
TRBJ1-5	NA	TRBD1	13	TRBV28	CASRGTGAQPQHF	TGTGCCAGCAGAGGTACAGGGGCTCAGCCCCAGCATTTT
TRBJ2-3	NA	TRBD2	16	TRBV6-5	CASSYSSSGALDTQYF	TGTGCCAGCAGTTACTCCTCTAGCGGGGCCCTCGATACGCAGTATTTT
TRBJ2-1	NA	NA	13	TRBV3-1	CASSLRVRDEQFF	TGTGCCAGCAGCCTGAGGGTTCGTGATGAGCAGTTCTTC
TRBJ1-4	NA	TRBD1	15	TRBV2	CASSEQGQLNEKLFF	TGTGCCAGCAGTGAGCAGGGACAGCTTAATGAAAAACTGTTTTTT
TRBJ2-3	NA	TRBD1	15	TRBV5-1	CASSGTGGVGDTQYF	TGCGCCAGCAGCGGCACAGGGGGAGTAGGAGATACGCAGTATTTT
TRBJ2-2	NA	NA	13	TRBV6-6	CASSYSETGELFF	TGTGCCAGCAGTTACTCAGAGACAGGGGAGCTGTTTTTT
TRBJ2-6	NA	NA	16	TRBV10-3	CAISEIKGSGANVLTF	TGTGCCATCAGTGAGATTAAAGGATCTGGGGCCAACGTCCTGACTTTC
TRBJ2-7	once	NA	18	TRBV4-2	CASSQDKGTGVSSYEQYF	TGTGCCAGCAGCCAAGATAAGGGAACTGGGGTCAGCTCCTACGAGCAGTACTTC
TRBJ2-1	NA	TRBD1	16	TRBV7-2	CASSYLTGTVYNEQFF	TGTGCCAGCAGTTACCTAACCGGGACAGTCTACAATGAGCAGTTCTTC
TRBJ2-7	once	NA	12	TRBV5-1	CASSLQRGEQYF	TGCGCCAGCAGCTTACAGAGAGGGGAGCAGTACTTC
TRBJ2-1	NA	NA	14	TRBV3-1	CASSLKGGFNEQFF	TGTGCCAGCAGCCTCAAGGGGGGATTCAATGAGCAGTTCTTC
TRBJ1-1	few	NA	13	TRBV6-2/TRBV6-3	CASSYGGDTEAFF	TGTGCCAGCAGTTATGGGGGGGACACTGAAGCTTTCTTT
TRBJ2-3	NA	NA	13	TRBV29-1	CSVEKSSAGTQYF	TGCAGCGTTGAAAAGAGCTCGGCGGGTACGCAGTATTTT
TRBJ2-1	few	NA	13	TRBV5-1	CASSLGRGNEQFF	TGCGCCAGCAGCTTGGGACGGGGAAATGAGCAGTTCTTC
TRBJ1-2	NA	NA	13	TRBV20-1	CSARERDAYGYTF	TGCAGTGCTAGGGAGAGGGACGCCTATGGCTACACCTTC
TRBJ2-2	NA	NA	14	TRBV7-3	CASSLTKDTGELFF	TGTGCCAGCAGCTTAACTAAGGACACCGGGGAGCTGTTTTTT
TRBJ2-1	NA	NA	15	TRBV7-3	CASSSLLPLGNEQFF	TGTGCCAGCAGCTCCCTTCTCCCCCTGGGGAATGAGCAGTTCTTC
TRBJ1-2	NA	TRBD1	15	TRBV9	CASSVGQGGDYGYTF	TGTGCCAGCAGCGTGGGACAGGGTGGTGACTATGGCTACACCTTC
TRBJ2-2	NA	NA	18	TRBV21-1	CASSKGTGRRITPGSCFF	NA
TRBJ2-5	NA	TRBD2	15	TRBV5-1	CASGSRTSGSETQYF	TGCGCCAGCGGGTCCCGGACTAGTGGATCGGAGACCCAGTACTTC
TRBJ2-1	NA	NA	13	TRBV7-9	CASSRTTAGEQFF	TGTGCCAGCAGCCGCACGACGGCGGGTGAGCAGTTCTTC
TRBJ2-1	NA	TRBD1	13	TRBV7-7	CASSLGSGGEQFF	TGTGCCAGCAGCTTAGGTTCAGGGGGTGAGCAGTTCTTC
TRBJ1-1	once	TRBD1	16	TRBV6-2/TRBV6-3	CASSYGQGAGNTEAFF	TGTGCCAGCAGTTACGGGCAGGGGGCCGGTAACACTGAAGCTTTCTTT
TRBJ2-5	NA	NA	11	TRBV7-2	CASGYSVGQYF	TGTGCCAGCGGCTACTCAGTAGGCCAGTACTTC
TRBJ2-7	NA	NA	15	TRBV28	CASKSAGITSYEQYF	TGTGCCAGCAAGTCAGCAGGGATCACGTCCTACGAGCAGTACTTC
TRBJ1-6	NA	NA	13	TRBV3-1	CASSLPNGSPLHF	TGTGCCAGCAGCCTCCCAAACGGTTCACCCCTCCACTTT
TRBJ1-2	NA	NA	11	TRBV7-9	CASSSETFNTF	TGTGCCAGCAGCTCCGAAACGTTTAACACCTTC
TRBJ2-7	NA	TRBD1	15	TRBV27	CASSQTGTGMGEQYF	TGTGCCAGCAGTCAAACCGGGACAGGGATGGGTGAGCAGTACTTC
TRBJ2-5	once	TRBD2	16	TRBV28	CASRDITSGSTETQYF	TGTGCCAGCAGGGACATAACTAGCGGGAGTACAGAGACCCAGTACTTC
TRBJ2-2	NA	NA	16	TRBV18	CASSPRNPGNTGELFF	TGTGCCAGCTCACCACGGAACCCGGGGAACACCGGGGAGCTGTTTTTT
TRBJ1-6	NA	NA	12	TRBV28	CASNTGNSPLHF	TGTGCCAGCAATACAGGGAATTCACCCCTCCACTTT
TRBJ1-1	NA	NA	13	TRBV5-8	CASSLIQNTEAFF	TGTGCCAGCAGCTTAATACAGAACACTGAAGCTTTCTTT